The clone carrying this TCR beta chain occurred a few times. Its antigen is unknown. This entry belongs to a study of cytomegalovirus exposure and HLA in healthy donors. The CDR3 totals 12 residues. In germline, CDR1 is GTSNPN, CDR2 SVGIG (reference sequence). V gave up 2 bases and J gave up 3 bases; unmatched junction bases: 1. PCR involved 60 Vbeta and 13 Jbeta primers. Sequencing used immunoSEQ multiplex PCR; TCRdb keeps in-frame clones, though not all of them. The sample consists of about 150,000 clones, approximately 84% of them appearing once. Study outcomes and limitations: Specific recognition of CMV antigens was confirmed in vitro for three chains (all CMV-associated).

This chain uses TRBV30 with TRBJ2-7; 7 bases are shared with TRBD1. The sample taken for sequencing was PBMCs. This sequence was found in a girl aged 5-17 years in good health and CMV-seropositive. Here the CDR3 DNA reads TGTGCCTGGAGTCGGGACAGCTACGAGCAGTACTTC. The encoded protein is CAWSRDSYEQYF.